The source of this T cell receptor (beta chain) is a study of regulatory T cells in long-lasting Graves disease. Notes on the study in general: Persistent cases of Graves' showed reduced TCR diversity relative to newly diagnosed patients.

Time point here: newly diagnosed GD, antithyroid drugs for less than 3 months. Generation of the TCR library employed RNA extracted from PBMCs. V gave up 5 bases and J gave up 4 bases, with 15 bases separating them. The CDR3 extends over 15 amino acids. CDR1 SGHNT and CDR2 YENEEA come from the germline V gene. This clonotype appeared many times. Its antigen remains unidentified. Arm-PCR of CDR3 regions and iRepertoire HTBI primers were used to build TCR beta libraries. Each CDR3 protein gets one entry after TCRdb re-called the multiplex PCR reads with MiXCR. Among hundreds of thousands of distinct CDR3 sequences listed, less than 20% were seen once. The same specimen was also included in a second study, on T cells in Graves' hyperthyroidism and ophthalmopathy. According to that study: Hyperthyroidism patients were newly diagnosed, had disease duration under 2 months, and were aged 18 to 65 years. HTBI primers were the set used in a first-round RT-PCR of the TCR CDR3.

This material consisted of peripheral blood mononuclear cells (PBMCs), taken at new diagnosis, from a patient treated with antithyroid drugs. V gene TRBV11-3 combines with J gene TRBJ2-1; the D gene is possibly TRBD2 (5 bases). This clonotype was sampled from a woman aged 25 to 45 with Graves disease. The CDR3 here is CASSQDSLQYNEQFF. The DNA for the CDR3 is TGTGCCAGCAGCCAGGACTCGCTACAATACAATGAGCAGTTCTTC.